These T cell receptor beta chains were read from a single sample in a study of blood T cell repertoires in COVID-19. Clones were read by immunoSEQ multiplex PCR, and TCRdb kept only the in-frame ones, dropping some. The table has under 130,000 clones, more than 75% seen once. The sample was peripheral blood. The receptors here all came from a human donor in a cohort sampled during active COVID-19. The CDR3 runs from the conserved cysteine through the conserved F or W. D genes are given only for firm matches. Expanded clones are given a class, and other clones once, few, many or no size at all.

v_call	d_call	j_call	clone_size	cdr3_aa	cdr3_nt
TRBV20-1	-	TRBJ1-4	-	CSASRSNEKLFF	TGCAGTGCTAGTCGTTCTAATGAAAAACTGTTTTTT
TRBV5-6	-	TRBJ1-4	-	CASSGPDRGTNEKLFF	TGTGCCAGCAGCGGACCCGACAGAGGAACTAATGAAAAACTGTTTTTT
TRBV7-9	-	TRBJ2-7	-	CASSFRDTSYEQYF	TGTGCCAGCAGCTTCCGGGACACCTCCTACGAGCAGTACTTC
TRBV7-6	TRBD1	TRBJ1-1	-	CASSPRGQGNTEAFF	TGTGCCAGCAGCCCCCGGGGACAGGGGAACACTGAAGCTTTCTTT
TRBV27	-	TRBJ1-2	-	CASSLQANYGYTF	TGTGCCAGCAGTTTGCAGGCTAACTATGGCTACACCTTC
TRBV7-2	-	TRBJ2-2	-	CASNQGTNTGELFF	TGTGCCAGCAACCAGGGCACGAACACCGGGGAGCTGTTTTTT
TRBV28	-	TRBJ1-6	-	CASSGGGSPLHF	TGTGCCAGCAGTGGGGGGGGATCACCCCTCCACTTT
TRBV6-1	TRBD1	TRBJ1-1	few	CASSAGQGAIGTEAFF	TGTGCCAGCAGTGCGGGACAGGGGGCGATCGGAACTGAAGCTTTCTTT
TRBV6-5	TRBD1	TRBJ1-1	once	CASTQDRGTSEAFF	TGTGCCAGCACCCAGGACAGGGGAACATCGGAAGCTTTCTTT
TRBV5-5	-	TRBJ2-3	-	CASKTLPLGAFTDTQYF	TGTGCCAGCAAAACCCTCCCCTTGGGGGCTTTCACAGATACGCAGTATTTT
TRBV11-2	TRBD2	TRBJ2-5	-	CASSLEGVVGSGAEIQYF	TGTGCCAGCAGCTTAGAGGGGGTCGTTGGTAGCGGGGCAGAAATCCAGTACTTC
TRBV7-9	-	TRBJ2-7	many	CASSRTQGSPFEQYF	TGTGCCAGCAGCCGGACGCAGGGTTCCCCCTTCGAGCAGTACTTC
TRBV9	TRBD2	TRBJ2-1	-	CASSFSGGPYNEQFF	TGTGCCAGCAGCTTTAGCGGGGGACCCTACAATGAGCAGTTCTTC
TRBV7-2	TRBD1	TRBJ2-2	-	CASSPGQGSGELFF	TGTGCCAGCAGCCCCGGACAGGGATCCGGGGAGCTGTTTTTT
TRBV29-1	TRBD1	TRBJ1-1	once	CSVSHRGMNTEAFF	TGCAGCGTTTCCCACAGGGGAATGAACACTGAAGCTTTCTTT
TRBV2	-	TRBJ1-1	-	CASRRRGASTEAFF	TGTGCCAGCAGGAGGAGGGGTGCTAGCACTGAAGCTTTCTTT
TRBV19	TRBD2	TRBJ2-2	-	CASRPRAGVTGELFF	TGTGCCAGTAGGCCTAGAGCGGGGGTTACCGGGGAGCTGTTTTTT
TRBV19	TRBD1	TRBJ1-4	-	CASTTHRQGEKLFF	TGTGCCAGTACAACCCATCGACAGGGTGAAAAACTGTTTTTT
TRBV5-4	-	TRBJ1-5	-	CASSQGPDQPQHF	TGTGCCAGCAGTCAGGGGCCAGATCAGCCCCAGCATTTT
TRBV10-3	-	TRBJ2-3	-	CAISTADTQYF	TGTGCCATTTCTACGGCAGATACGCAGTATTTT
TRBV10-2	-	TRBJ2-5	-	CASSERETQYF	TGCGCCAGCAGTGAGCGGGAGACCCAGTACTTC
TRBV5-1	TRBD1	TRBJ2-1	-	CASSWGQGAYNEQFF	TGCGCCAGCAGCTGGGGACAGGGGGCCTACAATGAGCAGTTCTTC
TRBV2	-	TRBJ1-6	-	CASSLGTGHSPLHF	TGTGCCAGCAGTCTCGGTACAGGGCATTCACCCCTCCACTTT
TRBV6-5	TRBD1	TRBJ1-6	-	CASSYRPTGVSPLHF	TGTGCCAGCAGTTACCGCCCCACAGGGGTTTCACCCCTCCACTTT
TRBV18	TRBD1	TRBJ2-2	-	CASSESQGATGELFF	TGTGCCAGCTCAGAATCACAGGGGGCGACCGGGGAGCTGTTTTTT
TRBV3-1/TRBV3-2	TRBD2	TRBJ2-5	-	CASSSRLAGGAGDQYF	TGTGCCAGCAGCTCACGACTAGCGGGGGGGGCCGGAGACCAGTACTTC
TRBV2	TRBD1	TRBJ2-7	few	CASTRDRGTYEQYF	TGTGCCAGCACTCGGGACAGGGGGACCTACGAGCAGTACTTC
TRBV5-6	TRBD2	TRBJ2-7	-	CASSFQAGGGHEQYF	TGTGCCAGCAGCTTTCAAGCGGGGGGAGGTCATGAGCAGTACTTC
TRBV7-2	-	TRBJ2-1	-	CASSPTPGEINEQFF	TGTGCCAGCAGTCCGACCCCGGGAGAAATAAATGAGCAGTTCTTC
TRBV7-8	TRBD1	TRBJ2-1	-	CASSSDRGFYNEQFF	TGTGCCAGCAGCTCCGACAGGGGATTCTACAATGAGCAGTTCTTC
TRBV6-2/TRBV6-3	TRBD2	TRBJ2-1	-	CASSFSTSGGFASSYNEQFF	TGTGCCAGCAGTTTCTCGACTAGCGGGGGGTTCGCGAGCTCCTACAATGAGCAGTTCTTC
TRBV7-2	-	TRBJ1-4	-	CASTLGGATNEKLFF	TGTGCCAGCACCTTGGGAGGGGCGACTAATGAAAAACTGTTTTTT
TRBV28	TRBD1	TRBJ1-6	-	CASSRTGTSYNSPLHF	TGTGCCAGCAGTCGGACAGGGACTTCCTATAATTCACCCCTCCACTTT
TRBV11-3	-	TRBJ1-3	-	CASTTGIGNTIYF	TGTGCCAGCACGACGGGTATAGGAAACACCATATATTTT
TRBV9	TRBD2	TRBJ2-1	-	CASSVDGLSGGARNEQFF	TGTGCCAGCAGCGTAGACGGGCTTAGCGGGGGGGCGAGAAATGAGCAGTTCTTC
TRBV6-5	-	TRBJ1-2	-	CATNSGGYGYTF	TGTGCCACCAATTCCGGAGGCTATGGCTACACCTTC
TRBV11-2	TRBD1	TRBJ1-2	-	CASSLMGTGTYGYTF	TGTGCCAGCAGCTTAATGGGGACAGGGACTTATGGCTACACCTTC
TRBV18	-	TRBJ1-4	-	CASSPRRAGTNEKLFF	TGTGCCAGCTCACCACGGAGGGCTGGAACTAATGAAAAACTGTTTTTT
TRBV18	-	TRBJ1-1	-	CASSPSGRVNTEAFF	TGTGCCAGCTCACCATCAGGCAGGGTGAACACTGAAGCTTTCTTT
TRBV28	-	TRBJ1-3	-	CASSFDTNSGNTIYF	TGTGCCAGCAGTTTCGACACCAACTCTGGAAACACCATATATTTT
TRBV3-1/TRBV3-2	-	TRBJ1-2	once	CASSLTGSYGYTF	TGTGCCAGCAGCCTTACAGGGTCCTATGGCTACACCTTC
TRBV5-1	-	TRBJ2-3	-	CASSIGTLSTDTQYF	TGCGCCAGCAGCATCGGGACACTTAGCACAGATACGCAGTATTTT
TRBV5-1	TRBD1	TRBJ1-4	-	CASSLGRGPGNEKLFF	TGCGCCAGCAGCTTAGGCAGGGGGCCTGGGAATGAAAAACTGTTTTTT
TRBV6-5	-	TRBJ1-2	-	CASKQTANYGYTF	TGTGCCAGCAAGCAGACAGCTAACTATGGCTACACCTTC
TRBV7-2	-	TRBJ1-1	-	CASSSHSTGNTEAFF	TGTGCCAGCAGCTCCCACTCGACAGGGAACACTGAAGCTTTCTTT
TRBV7-2	-	TRBJ1-2	-	CASSSPGGGYTF	TGTGCCAGCAGCTCCCCGGGGGGGGGCTACACCTTC
TRBV7-7	-	TRBJ2-3	-	CASSLGDSYTDTQYF	TGTGCTAGCAGCTTAGGAGATTCCTACACAGATACGCAGTATTTT
TRBV10-3	TRBD1	TRBJ1-2	-	CAISGVGTDYGYTF	TGTGCCATCAGTGGCGTAGGGACAGACTATGGCTACACCTTC
TRBV11-2	-	TRBJ1-6	-	CASTLKIRNSPLHF	TGTGCCAGCACCCTGAAGATCAGGAATTCACCCCTCCACTTT
TRBV11-2	TRBD2	TRBJ2-4	-	CASLLAGGNIQYF	TGTGCCAGCTTACTAGCGGGGGGGAACATTCAGTACTTC
TRBV2	TRBD1	TRBJ1-1	-	CASSDGQGDTEAFF	TGTGCCAGCAGTGACGGACAGGGTGACACTGAAGCTTTCTTT
TRBV13	-	TRBJ1-6	medium-sized	CASSLTGNGDSPLHF	TGTGCCAGCAGCTTAACAGGGAACGGGGATTCACCCCTCCACTTT
TRBV11-2	TRBD2	TRBJ2-5	-	CASSLVVSGGQTQYF	TGTGCCAGCAGCTTAGTTGTTAGCGGGGGGCAGACCCAGTACTTC
TRBV11-1	TRBD1	TRBJ2-7	-	CASSRYGTGIAEQYF	TGTGCCAGCAGTCGGTACGGGACAGGTATCGCCGAGCAGTACTTC
TRBV9	TRBD2	TRBJ2-3	-	CASSVGLAIRDTQYF	TGTGCCAGCAGCGTAGGACTAGCAATCAGAGATACGCAGTATTTT